This T cell receptor (beta chain) originates from a study of T cells after yellow fever vaccination. This CDR3 is built from 16 residues. Trimming pared 1 base from V and 5 bases from J, leaving 18 bases between. Germline lookup yields CDR1 SGHTA and CDR2 FQGTGA. This clonotype was recorded many times. Antigen specificity is unknown. Study-level points and caveats: Abundant clonotypes (contaminants from the bulk population) could be present in FACS-sorted repertoires. The CD4 and CD8 compartments had a small share of their clonotypes in common. Booster samples showed a return of most primary-vaccination clones (almost 97% CD4, approximately 88% CD8). A weaker but faster secondary response was observed, peaking on day 5 versus 15.

TCRdb ran MiXCR on the 5' RACE reads and lists one entry per CDR3 protein. The sample has about 360,000 distinct CDR3 sequences; approximately 5.7% are singletons. The sample here was PBMCs, taken 5 days after the yellow fever booster vaccination. This sequence originates from a man under 40 who received the YFV17D yellow fever vaccine. V usage is TRBV7-3 and J usage is TRBJ2-7; TRBD2 is a possible D gene (6 bases). CDR3 nucleotides: TGTGCCAGCAGCTTAAGAGTGGCTGGAGGGGCCCACGAGCAGTACTTC. Encoded protein: CASSLRVAGGAHEQYF.